This T cell receptor (beta chain) was obtained from a study of blood T cell repertoires in COVID-19. Study-wide background: PBMCs, B-cell-depleted T cells, or T cells provided the cDNA or gDNA that made up the material.

Germline V gene data show CDR1 as GTSNPN and CDR2 as SVGIG (reference sequence). CDR3 size: 15 residues. V shed 4 bases and J 4 bases; nucleotides not matched to a gene: 10. This clone was seen more than once but under ten times. Authors' processing steps: Amplification of reference gene primers provided the estimated nucleated cell counts. Profiled with immunoSEQ multiplex PCR; TCRdb holds only in-frame clones, not every one. V and J calls and clone size are as listed in that table; D and trimming were resolved from the DNA. Of some 400,000 clones in the sample, 80% to 90% are singletons; the top ten hold 8% to 13%.

The genes are TRBV30 and TRBJ2-1; 7 bases align to TRBD2. Material: peripheral blood. This TCR was sampled from a woman in her 30s with COVID-19, enrolled during active disease. CDR3 nucleotides: TGTGCCTGGACATTCGGCGGGAGCCTTTACAATGAGCAGTTCTTC. It yields the protein CAWTFGGSLYNEQFF.